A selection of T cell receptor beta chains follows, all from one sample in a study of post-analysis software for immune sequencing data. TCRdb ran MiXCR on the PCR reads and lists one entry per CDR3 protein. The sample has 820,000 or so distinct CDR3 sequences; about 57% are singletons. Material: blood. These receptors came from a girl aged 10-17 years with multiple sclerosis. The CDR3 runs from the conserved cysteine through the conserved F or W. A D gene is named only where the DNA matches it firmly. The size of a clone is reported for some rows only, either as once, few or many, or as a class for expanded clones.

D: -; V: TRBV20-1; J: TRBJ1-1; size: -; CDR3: CSASPTLNTEAFF; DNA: TGCAGTGCTAGCCCAACATTGAACACTGAAGCTTTCTTT
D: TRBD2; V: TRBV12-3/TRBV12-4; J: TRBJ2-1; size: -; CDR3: CASSLRASGRLPFWNEQFF; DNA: TGTGCCAGCAGTTTAAGGGCTAGCGGGAGGCTTCCCTTTTGGAATGAGCAGTTCTTC
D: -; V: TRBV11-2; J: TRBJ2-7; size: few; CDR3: CASSLGPDEQYF; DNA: TGTGCCAGCAGCTTAGGCCCTGACGAGCAGTACTTC
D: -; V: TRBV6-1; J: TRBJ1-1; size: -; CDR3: CASSAGVRGNTEAFF; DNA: TGTGCCAGCAGTGCCGGGGTCAGGGGTAACACTGAAGCTTTCTTT
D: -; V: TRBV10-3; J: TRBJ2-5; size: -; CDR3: CAINGGTEETQYF; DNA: TGTGCCATCAACGGGGGGACAGAAGAGACCCAGTACTTC
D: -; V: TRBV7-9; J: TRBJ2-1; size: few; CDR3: CASSQRQYNEQFF; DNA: TGTGCCAGCAGCCAACGACAGTACAATGAGCAGTTCTTC
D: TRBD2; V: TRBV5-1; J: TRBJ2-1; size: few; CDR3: CASSFSAGTSGVKQFF; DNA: TGCGCCAGCAGCTTTAGCGCCGGGACTAGCGGTGTTAAGCAGTTCTTC
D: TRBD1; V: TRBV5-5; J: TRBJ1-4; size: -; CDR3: CASSSGQGPDLFF; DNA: TGTGCCAGCAGCTCAGGACAGGGACCCGATCTGTTTTTT
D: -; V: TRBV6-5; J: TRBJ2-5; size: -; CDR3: CASSYSTGTGQETQYF; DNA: TGTGCCAGCAGTTACAGCACCGGGACTGGCCAAGAGACCCAGTACTTC
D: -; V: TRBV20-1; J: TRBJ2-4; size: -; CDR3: CSASPGQNLAKNIQYF; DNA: TGCAGTGCTAGCCCCGGACAGAACCTAGCCAAAAACATTCAGTACTTC